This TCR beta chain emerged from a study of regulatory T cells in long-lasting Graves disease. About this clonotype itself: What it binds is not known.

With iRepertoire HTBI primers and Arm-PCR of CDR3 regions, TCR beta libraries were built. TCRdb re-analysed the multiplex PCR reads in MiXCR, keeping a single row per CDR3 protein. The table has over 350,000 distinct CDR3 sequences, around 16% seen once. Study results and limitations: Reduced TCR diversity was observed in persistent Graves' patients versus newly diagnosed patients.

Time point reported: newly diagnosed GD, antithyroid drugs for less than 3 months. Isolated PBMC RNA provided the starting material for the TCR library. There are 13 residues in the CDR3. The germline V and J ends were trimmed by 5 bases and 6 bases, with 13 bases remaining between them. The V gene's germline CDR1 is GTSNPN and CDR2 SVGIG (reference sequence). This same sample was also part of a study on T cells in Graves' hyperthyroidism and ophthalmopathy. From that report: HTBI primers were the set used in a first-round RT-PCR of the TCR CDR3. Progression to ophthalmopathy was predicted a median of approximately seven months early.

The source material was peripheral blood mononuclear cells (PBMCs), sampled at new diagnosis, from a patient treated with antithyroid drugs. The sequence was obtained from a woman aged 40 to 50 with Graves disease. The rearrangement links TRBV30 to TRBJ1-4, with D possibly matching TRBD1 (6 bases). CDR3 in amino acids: CAWDAGADEKLFF. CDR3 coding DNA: TGTGCCTGGGATGCAGGGGCAGATGAAAAACTGTTTTTT.